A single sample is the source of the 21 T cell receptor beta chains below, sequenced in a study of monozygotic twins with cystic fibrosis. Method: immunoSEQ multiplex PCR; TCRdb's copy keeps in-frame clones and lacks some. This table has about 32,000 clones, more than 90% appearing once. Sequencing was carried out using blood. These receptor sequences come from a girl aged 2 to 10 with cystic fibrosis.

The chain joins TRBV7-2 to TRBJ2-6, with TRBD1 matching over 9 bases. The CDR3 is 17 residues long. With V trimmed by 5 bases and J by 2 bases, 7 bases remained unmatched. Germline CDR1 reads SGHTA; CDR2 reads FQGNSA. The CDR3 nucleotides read TGTGCCAGCAGCCCATCCCGGGACAGGGCTGGGGCCAACGTCCTGACTTTC. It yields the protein CASSPSRDRAGANVLTF.

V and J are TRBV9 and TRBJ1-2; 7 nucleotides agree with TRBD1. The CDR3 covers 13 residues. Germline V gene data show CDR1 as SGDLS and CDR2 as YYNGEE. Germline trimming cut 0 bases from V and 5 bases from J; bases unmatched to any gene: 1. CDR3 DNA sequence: TGTGCCAGCAGCGTAGCGACAGGGTATGGCTACACCTTC. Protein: CASSVATGYGYTF.

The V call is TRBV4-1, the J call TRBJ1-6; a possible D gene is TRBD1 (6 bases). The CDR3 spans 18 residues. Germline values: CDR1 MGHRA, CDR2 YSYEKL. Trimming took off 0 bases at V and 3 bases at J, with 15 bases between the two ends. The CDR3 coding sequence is TGCGCCAGCAGCCAAGATCCACCGGAGGGGGGCTATAATTCACCCCTCCACTTT. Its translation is CASSQDPPEGGYNSPLHF.

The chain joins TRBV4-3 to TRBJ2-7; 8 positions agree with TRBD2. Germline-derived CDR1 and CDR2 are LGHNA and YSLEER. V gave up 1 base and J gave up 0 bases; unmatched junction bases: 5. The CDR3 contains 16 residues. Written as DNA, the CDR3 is TGCGCCAGCAGCCAAGCCCCCGGGACTAGCTCCTACGAGCAGTACTTC. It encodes CASSQAPGTSSYEQYF.

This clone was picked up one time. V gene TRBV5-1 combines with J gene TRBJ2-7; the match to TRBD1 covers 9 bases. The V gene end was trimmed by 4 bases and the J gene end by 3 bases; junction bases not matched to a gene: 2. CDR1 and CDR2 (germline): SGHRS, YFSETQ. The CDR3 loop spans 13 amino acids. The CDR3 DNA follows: TGCGCCAGCAGCCCGACAGGGGGCTACGAGCAGTACTTC. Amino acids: CASSPTGGYEQYF.

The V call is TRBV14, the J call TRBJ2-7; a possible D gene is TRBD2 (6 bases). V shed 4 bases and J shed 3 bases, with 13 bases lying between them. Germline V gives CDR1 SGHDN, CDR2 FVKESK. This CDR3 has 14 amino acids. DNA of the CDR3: TGTGCCAGCAGCCGTAGGAGGGGAAACTACGAGCAGTACTTC. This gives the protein CASSRRRGNYEQYF.

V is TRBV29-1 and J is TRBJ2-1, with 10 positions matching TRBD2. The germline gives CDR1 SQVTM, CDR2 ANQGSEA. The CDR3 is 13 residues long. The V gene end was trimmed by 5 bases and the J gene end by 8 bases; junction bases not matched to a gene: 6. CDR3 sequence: CSVLAGESHEQFF. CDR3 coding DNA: TGCAGCGTTCTAGCGGGAGAAAGTCATGAGCAGTTCTTC.

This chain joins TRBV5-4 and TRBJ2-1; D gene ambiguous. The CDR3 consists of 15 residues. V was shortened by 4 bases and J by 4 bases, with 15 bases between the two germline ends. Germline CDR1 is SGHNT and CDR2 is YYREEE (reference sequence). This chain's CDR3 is CASSLTRHGYNEQFF. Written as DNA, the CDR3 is TGTGCCAGCAGCCTGACCCGTCATGGATACAATGAGCAGTTCTTC. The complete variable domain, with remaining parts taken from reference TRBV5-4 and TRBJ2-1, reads ETGVTQSPTHLIKTRGQQVTLRCSSQSGHNTVSWYQQALGQGPQFIFQYYREEENGRGNFPPRFSGLQFPNYSSELNVNALELDDSALYLCASSLTRHGYNEQFFGPGTRLTVL.

The CDR3: CASSLSRVVESTDTQYF. Here the CDR3 DNA reads TGCGCCAGCAGCTTGTCCCGGGTTGTGGAATCGACAGATACGCAGTATTTT. The J gene is TRBJ2-3, the V gene TRBV5-1; D gene uncertain. CDR1 SGHRS and CDR2 YFSETQ come from the germline V gene. The germline V and J ends were trimmed by 1 base and 3 bases, with 18 bases remaining between them. CDR3 length: 17 residues.

This CDR3 is CASSLVGTGGYEQYF. In DNA, the CDR3 is TGCGCCAGCAGCTTGGTTGGGACAGGTGGTTACGAGCAGTACTTC. This chain connects TRBV5-1 to TRBJ2-7; TRBD1 aligns across 8 bases. Looked up from germline, CDR1 is SGHRS and CDR2 is YFSETQ. The CDR3 sequence is 15 residues long. The J segment lost 4 bases and the V segment lost 0 bases, leaving 6 bases of the junction unmatched.

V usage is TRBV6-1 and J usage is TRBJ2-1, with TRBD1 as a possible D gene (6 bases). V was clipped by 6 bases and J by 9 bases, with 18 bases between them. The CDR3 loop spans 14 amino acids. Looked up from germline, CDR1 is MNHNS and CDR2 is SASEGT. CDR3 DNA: TGTGCCAGCAGGCCCGCAAGGACAGTCAGTGAGCAGTTCTTC. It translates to CASRPARTVSEQFF.

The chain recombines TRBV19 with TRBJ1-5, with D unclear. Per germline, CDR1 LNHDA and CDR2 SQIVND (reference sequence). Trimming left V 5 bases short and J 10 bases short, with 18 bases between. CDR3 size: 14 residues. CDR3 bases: TGTGCCAGTAGTCGCCCGGGGAGTTCGGGTCCCCAGCATTTT. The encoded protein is CASSRPGSSGPQHF.

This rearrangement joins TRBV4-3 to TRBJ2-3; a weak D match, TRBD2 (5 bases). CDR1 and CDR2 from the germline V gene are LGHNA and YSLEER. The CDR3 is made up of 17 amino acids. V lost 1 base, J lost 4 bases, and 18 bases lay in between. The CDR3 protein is CASSQASAGSRADTQYF. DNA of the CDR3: TGCGCCAGCAGCCAAGCAAGCGCCGGGTCGAGGGCAGATACGCAGTATTTT.

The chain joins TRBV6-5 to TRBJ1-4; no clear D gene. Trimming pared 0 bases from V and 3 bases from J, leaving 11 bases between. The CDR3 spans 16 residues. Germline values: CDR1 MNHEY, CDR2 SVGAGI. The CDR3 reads CASSYSSGLANEKLFF. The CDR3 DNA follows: TGTGCCAGCAGTTACTCGAGTGGGTTGGCTAATGAAAAACTGTTTTTT.

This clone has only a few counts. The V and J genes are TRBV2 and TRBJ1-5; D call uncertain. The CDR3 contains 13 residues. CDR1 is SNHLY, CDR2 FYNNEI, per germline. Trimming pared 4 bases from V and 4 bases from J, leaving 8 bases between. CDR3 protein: CASSVEGNQPQHF. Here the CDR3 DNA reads TGTGCCAGCAGTGTCGAAGGAAATCAGCCCCAGCATTTT.

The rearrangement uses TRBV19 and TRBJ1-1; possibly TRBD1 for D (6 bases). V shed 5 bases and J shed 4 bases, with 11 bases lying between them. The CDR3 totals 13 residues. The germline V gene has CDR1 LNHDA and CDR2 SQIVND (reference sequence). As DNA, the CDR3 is TGTGCCAGTAGTGCAGGGGTAGCCACTGAAGCTTTCTTT. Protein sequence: CASSAGVATEAFF.

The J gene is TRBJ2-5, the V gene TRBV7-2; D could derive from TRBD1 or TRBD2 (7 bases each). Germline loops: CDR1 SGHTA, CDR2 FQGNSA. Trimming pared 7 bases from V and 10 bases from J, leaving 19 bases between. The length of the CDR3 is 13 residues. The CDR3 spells CASTLGGGQNQYF. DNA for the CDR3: TGTGCCAGCACCCTGGGGGGGGGACAGAACCAGTACTTC.

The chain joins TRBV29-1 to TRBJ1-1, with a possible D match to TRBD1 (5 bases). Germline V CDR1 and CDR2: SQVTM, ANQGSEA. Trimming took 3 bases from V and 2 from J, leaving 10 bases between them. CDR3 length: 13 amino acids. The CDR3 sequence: CSVEWGFNTEAFF. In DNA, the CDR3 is TGCAGCGTTGAGTGGGGCTTCAACACTGAAGCTTTCTTT.

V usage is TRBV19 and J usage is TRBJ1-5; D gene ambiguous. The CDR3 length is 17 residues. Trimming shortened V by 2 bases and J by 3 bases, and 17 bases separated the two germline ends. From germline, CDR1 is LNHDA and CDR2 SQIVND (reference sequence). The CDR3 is CASSIFPGGAINQPQHF. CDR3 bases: TGTGCCAGTAGTATATTCCCGGGAGGAGCCATCAATCAGCCCCAGCATTTT.

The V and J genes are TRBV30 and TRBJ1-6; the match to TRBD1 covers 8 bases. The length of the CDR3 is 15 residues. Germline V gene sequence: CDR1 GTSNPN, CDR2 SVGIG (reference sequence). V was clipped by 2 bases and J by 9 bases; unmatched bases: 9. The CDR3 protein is CAWSRRDRSSSPLHF. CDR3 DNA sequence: TGTGCCTGGAGTAGACGGGACAGGAGTTCTTCACCCCTCCACTTT.

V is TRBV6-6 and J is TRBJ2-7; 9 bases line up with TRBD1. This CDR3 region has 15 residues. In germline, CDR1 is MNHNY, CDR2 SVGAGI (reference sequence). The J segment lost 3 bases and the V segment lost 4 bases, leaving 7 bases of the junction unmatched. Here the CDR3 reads CASSSPDRGNYEQYF. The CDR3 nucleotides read TGTGCCAGCAGTTCCCCGGACAGGGGTAACTACGAGCAGTACTTC.